This entry describes one T cell receptor beta chain. The data were obtained in a study of blood T cell repertoires in COVID-19. Study summary: Sites across the United States, Italy and Spain contributed samples from acute and convalescent COVID-19. T cells, B-cell-depleted T cells, or PBMCs provided the cDNA or gDNA that served as material.

As processed by the authors: Estimation of nucleated cell counts relied on the amplification of reference gene primers. Using immunoSEQ multiplex PCR, the repertoire was profiled, and TCRdb retains in-frame clones only, with some absent. V and J calls plus clone size are reproduced from that table; the DNA served to infer D and trimming. The sample consists of some 350,000 clones, roughly 90% of them appearing once. The CDR3 is made up of 15 amino acids. V was cut by 1 base and J by 0 bases, with 6 bases left in between. Germline V gene lookup returns CDR1 SGHVS and CDR2 FNYEAQ. The sequence was collected from a man aged 18 to 35 with active or convalescent COVID-19. This chain connects TRBV7-6 to TRBJ1-4, with D perhaps TRBD1 (5 bases). Sequenced: peripheral blood. The CDR3 sequence is CASSLETATNEKLFF. The CDR3, as DNA: TGTGCCAGCAGCTTAGAGACAGCAACTAATGAAAAACTGTTTTTT.